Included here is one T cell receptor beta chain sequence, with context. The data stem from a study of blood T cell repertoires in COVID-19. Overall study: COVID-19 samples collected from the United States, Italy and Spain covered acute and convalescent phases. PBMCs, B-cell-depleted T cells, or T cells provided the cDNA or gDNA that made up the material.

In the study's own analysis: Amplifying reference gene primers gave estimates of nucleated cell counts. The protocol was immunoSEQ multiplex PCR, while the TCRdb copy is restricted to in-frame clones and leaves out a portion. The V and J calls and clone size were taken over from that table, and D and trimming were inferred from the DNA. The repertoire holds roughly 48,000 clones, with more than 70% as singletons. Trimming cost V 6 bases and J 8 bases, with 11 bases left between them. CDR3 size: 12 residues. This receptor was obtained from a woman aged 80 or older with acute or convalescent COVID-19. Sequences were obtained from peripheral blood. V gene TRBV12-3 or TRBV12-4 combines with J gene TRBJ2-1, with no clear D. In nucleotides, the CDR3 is TGTGCCAGCAGACTCCAAGCCTATGAGCAGTTCTTC. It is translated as CASRLQAYEQFF.